This entry features one T cell receptor beta chain sequence. The identical CDR3 is also encoded by other nucleotide sequences in the sample. V was trimmed by 5 bases and J by 3 bases, leaving 5 bases between them. The CDR3 length is 11 residues. The V gene's germline CDR1 is KGHSH and CDR2 LQKENI. This sample was included in a study of blood T cell repertoires in COVID-19. Across the study: Sources were T cells, B-cell-depleted T cells, or PBMCs; the material itself was cDNA or gDNA.

Assay: immunoSEQ multiplex PCR; the TCRdb copy retains only in-frame clones and omits some. The sample lists 210,000 or so clones, 85% to 90% occurring once. Seattle cases were enrolled at active infection and followed longitudinally. V gene TRBV18 combines with J gene TRBJ2-7; no firm D call. The sequence came from a man younger than 45 with COVID-19, enrolled during active disease. The sequencing sample was made of peripheral blood. CDR3: CASSSSYEQYF. CDR3 nucleotides: TGTGCCAGCTCATCTAGCTACGAGCAGTACTTC. Based on the CDR3 plus reference TRBV18 and TRBJ2-7, the full variable domain is NAGVMQNPRHLVRRRGQEARLRCSPMKGHSHVYWYRQLPEEGLKFMVYLQKENIIDESGMPKERFSAEFPKEGPSILRIQQVVRGDSAAYFCASSSSYEQYFGPGTRLTVT.